This TCR beta chain derives from a study of blood T cell repertoires in COVID-19. Study context: The origin of the acute and convalescent COVID-19 samples was the United States, Italy and Spain. PBMCs, B-cell-depleted T cells, or T cells provided the cDNA or gDNA that made up the material.

The data were produced by immunoSEQ multiplex PCR, yet TCRdb's version contains in-frame clones alone and is incomplete. In the table there are roughly 34,000 clones, about nine tenths of which are singletons. V shed 3 bases and J 4 bases; nucleotides not matched to a gene: 2. CDR3 length: 14 amino acids. Germline V gives CDR1 SNHLY, CDR2 FYNNEI. Sample: peripheral blood. This clonotype was sampled from a woman at least 80 years old with active or convalescent COVID-19. V and J are TRBV2 and TRBJ2-1; TRBD1 matches at 8 bases. The CDR3 DNA reads as TGTGCCAGCAGTGAGGGACAGGATTACAATGAGCAGTTCTTC. Its protein product is CASSEGQDYNEQFF. Full variable domain (outside the CDR3, taken from reference TRBV2 and TRBJ2-1): EPEVTQTPSHQVTQMGQEVILRCVPISNHLYFYWYRQILGQKVEFLVSFYNNEISEKSEIFDDQFSVERPDGSNFTLKIRSTKLEDSAMYFCASSEGQDYNEQFFGPGTRLTVL.